This passage covers 27 T cell receptor beta chains from one sample sequenced in a study of CD8 T cells in Susac syndrome. Reverse transcription of roughly 0.5 to 1 ug RNA was performed with random hexamers. TCRdb re-called the immunoSEQ multiplex PCR reads through MiXCR, storing one row per CDR3 protein. The data hold 100,000 to 150,000 distinct CDR3 sequences, with 85% to 95% observed a single time. The source material was CD8+ T cells from PBMCs. All receptors derive from a human donor with Susac syndrome.

This chain connects TRBV7-6 to TRBJ2-1; TRBD1 agrees at 7 bases. Unmatched junction bases numbered 2, after V lost 2 bases and J lost 1 base. CDR1 is SGHVS and CDR2 is FNYEAQ in the germline V gene. This CDR3 has 15 residues. The CDR3 DNA reads TGTGCCAGCAGCTTATGGGACAGTTCCTACAATGAGCAGTTCTTC. Translation gives CASSLWDSSYNEQFF.

The chain combines TRBV12-3 or TRBV12-4 with TRBJ1-3; no definite D call. This CDR3 has 14 amino acids. V was trimmed by 3 bases and J by 4 bases, leaving 10 bases between them. CDR3 DNA: TGTGCCAGCAGTTTTGTTGCAGTGGGAAACACCATATATTTT. It encodes CASSFVAVGNTIYF.

The chain uses TRBV7-9 and TRBJ2-1, with D tentatively TRBD1 (5 bases). V shed 4 bases and J shed 6 bases, with 13 bases lying between them. CDR3 size: 14 residues. Germline V lookup: CDR1 SEHNR, CDR2 FQNEAQ (reference sequence). The CDR3 reads CASSSVMTANEQFF. Written as DNA, the CDR3 is TGTGCCAGCAGCTCTGTAATGACAGCCAATGAGCAGTTCTTC.

Here the CDR3 reads CASRLGPNEQFF. The CDR3 nucleotides read TGCGCCAGCAGATTAGGGCCCAATGAGCAGTTCTTC. V and J are TRBV5-1 and TRBJ2-1; D unclear. The V gene's germline CDR1 is SGHRS and CDR2 YFSETQ. The CDR3 loop spans 12 amino acids. Trimming removed 5 bases at V and 6 bases at J, with 9 bases between.

This sequence joins TRBV5-1 and TRBJ1-1; D is uncertain. Germline assignment: CDR1 SGHRS and CDR2 YFSETQ. Deletions cut 4 bases from V and 4 bases from J, with 14 bases between. This CDR3 spans 14 amino acids. CDR3 coding DNA: TGCGCCAGCAGCGCTGCTCGAACGGGCACTGAAGCTTTCTTT. The encoded protein is CASSAARTGTEAFF.

V usage is TRBV5-1 and J usage is TRBJ2-3, with D perhaps TRBD1 (6 bases). Per germline, CDR1 SGHRS and CDR2 YFSETQ. V lost 4 bases and J 0 bases, leaving 12 bases between the germline ends. The length of the CDR3 is 15 residues. The CDR3 DNA follows: TGCGCCAGCAGCCCTGGACAGATAAGCACAGATACGCAGTATTTT. It encodes CASSPGQISTDTQYF.

V usage is TRBV20-1 and J usage is TRBJ2-3; D gene uncertain. This CDR3 contains 11 residues. Germline CDR1 reads DFQATT; CDR2 reads SNEGSKA (reference sequence). The V end lost 5 bases, the J end lost 6 bases, and 9 bases lay between the germline ends. The CDR3 loop reads CSAFPGDTQYF. Written as DNA, the CDR3 is TGCAGTGCTTTTCCTGGGGATACGCAGTATTTT.

This chain connects TRBV3-1 to TRBJ2-1, with 9 bases matching TRBD2. The CDR3 is 17 amino acids. The germline gives CDR1 LGHDT, CDR2 YNNKEL (reference sequence). J was trimmed by 10 bases and V by 5 bases; bases with no gene match: 18. The CDR3 DNA reads TGTGCCAGCAGCGACCGTAGCGGGGGAGGGGGTCGATGGGAGCAGTTCTTC. Translated: CASSDRSGGGGRWEQFF.

Only one count was recorded for this clonotype. The V call is TRBV7-9, the J call TRBJ2-1; 11 bases are a match to TRBD2. The CDR3 is made up of 15 amino acids. Per germline, CDR1 SEHNR and CDR2 FQNEAQ (reference sequence). V trimming: 5 bases; J trimming: 10 bases; junction bases outside the gene matches: 10. The CDR3 sequence: CASSPLAGGRFEQFF. CDR3 nucleotide sequence: TGTGCCAGCAGCCCGTTAGCGGGGGGGCGATTCGAGCAGTTCTTC.

The chain links TRBV20-1 to TRBJ1-2; D ambiguous. The CDR3 consists of 13 residues. Germline V gives CDR1 DFQATT, CDR2 SNEGSKA (reference sequence). V dropped 0 bases and J dropped 8 bases, with 13 bases sitting between them. CDR3 protein: CSARDLRPSGYTF. DNA of the CDR3: TGCAGTGCTAGAGATTTGCGGCCAAGCGGCTACACCTTC.

This chain links TRBV20-1 with TRBJ2-5, with TRBD1 as a possible D gene (5 bases). V lost 6 bases and J 5 bases, leaving 19 bases between the germline ends. Germline CDR1 DFQATT, CDR2 SNEGSKA (reference sequence). This CDR3 region has 14 residues. The CDR3 DNA reads TGCAGTGCAACCCAAGAGAGCAGGGCTGAGACCCAGTACTTC. It is translated as CSATQESRAETQYF.

The chain is built from TRBV25-1 and TRBJ1-2; D remains unclear. This CDR3 contains 10 residues. Germline loops: CDR1 MGHDK, CDR2 SYGVNS. The V end lost 7 bases, the J end lost 10 bases, and 10 bases lay between the germline ends. In DNA form, the CDR3 reads TGTGCCAGCATTAAATCTGACTACACCTTC. Translated, it gives CASIKSDYTF.

The chain has TRBV4-2 and TRBJ2-7; 9 bases are shared with TRBD2. The CDR3 runs to 15 residues. Per the germline V gene, CDR1 is LGHNA and CDR2 is YNFKEQ. The V gene end was trimmed by 4 bases and the J gene end by 6 bases; junction bases not matched to a gene: 10. In DNA, the CDR3 is TGTGCCAGCAGCCCAGAGGCGGGGGGGCGGGGCGAGCAGTACTTC. Amino acid sequence: CASSPEAGGRGEQYF.

V and J are TRBV5-4 and TRBJ2-7, with D unclear. V dropped 0 bases and J dropped 4 bases, with 11 bases sitting between them. This CDR3 has 14 residues. Germline V gene data show CDR1 as SGHNT and CDR2 as YYREEE (reference sequence). This chain's CDR3 is CASSLARDGYEQYF. CDR3 in DNA: TGTGCCAGCAGCTTGGCCAGAGACGGGTACGAGCAGTACTTC.

The chain carries TRBV5-6 and TRBJ2-5; TRBD2 aligns across 8 bases. V gave up 2 bases and J gave up 12 bases; unmatched junction bases: 12. The germline V gene encodes CDR1 SGHDT and CDR2 YYEEEE. The CDR3 loop spans 14 amino acids. The CDR3 DNA sequence: TGTGCCAGCAGCTTCGGCAGCCCAGCCGGGGGGGAGTACTTC. This translates into CASSFGSPAGGEYF.

The chain carries TRBV19 and TRBJ1-1, with D perhaps matching TRBD1 (6 bases). Germline V CDR1 and CDR2: LNHDA, SQIVND (reference sequence). This CDR3 has 13 amino acids. The V end lost 7 bases, the J end lost 1 base, and 10 bases lay between the germline ends. In DNA form, the CDR3 reads TGTGCCAGTAAGGCAGGGGAGAACACTGAAGCTTTCTTT. Translated: CASKAGENTEAFF.

The chain employs TRBV6-2 or TRBV6-3 and TRBJ1-1; unclear D gene. The CDR3 runs 13 residues. V dropped 0 bases and J dropped 9 bases, with 11 bases sitting between them. Germline CDR1 is MNHEY and CDR2 is SVGEGT. CDR3 region: CASSYSAGRQAFF. In DNA, the CDR3 is TGTGCCAGCAGTTACTCAGCAGGCAGACAAGCTTTCTTT.

CDR3 nucleotides: TGTGCCAGTAGTACTACAGGGTCCTTCACAGATACGCAGTATTTT. It encodes CASSTTGSFTDTQYF. This chain uses TRBV19 with TRBJ2-3; TRBD1 might be the D (6 bases). Deletions cut 4 bases from V and 2 bases from J, with 13 bases between. This CDR3 comprises 15 residues. CDR1 is LNHDA and CDR2 is SQIVND in the germline V gene (reference sequence).

The chain employs TRBV5-1 and TRBJ2-7, with TRBD1 identical over 7 bases. The junction had 4 bases not matched to a gene; V was cut back by 2 bases and J by 2 bases. The CDR3 is 14 residues long. Per germline, CDR1 SGHRS and CDR2 YFSETQ. The CDR3 here is CASSFRDRAYEQYF. The DNA of the CDR3 is TGCGCCAGCAGCTTCCGGGACAGAGCCTACGAGCAGTACTTC.

The chain links TRBV4-1 to TRBJ1-5; D uncertain. Germline CDR1 MGHRA, CDR2 YSYEKL. Trimming took 0 bases from V and 4 from J, leaving 7 bases between them. The length of the CDR3 is 14 residues. In nucleotides, the CDR3 is TGCGCCAGCAGCCAAGACGGGGATAATCAGCCCCAGCATTTT. This codes for CASSQDGDNQPQHF.

This chain links TRBV4-3 with TRBJ2-7, with TRBD2 identical over 9 bases. V was pared by 0 bases and J by 3 bases, with 6 bases of the junction left unmatched. In germline, CDR1 is LGHNA, CDR2 YSLEER. The CDR3 has 16 amino acids. CDR3 in amino acids: CASSQDFASGDYEQYF. The CDR3 DNA is TGCGCCAGCAGCCAAGATTTCGCTAGCGGGGACTACGAGCAGTACTTC.

The chain links TRBV27 to TRBJ2-1, with D perhaps TRBD1 (5 bases). Trimming shortened V by 2 bases and J by 1 base, and 9 bases separated the two germline ends. Germline V gene lookup returns CDR1 MNHEY and CDR2 SMNVEV (reference sequence). CDR3 length: 15 residues. CDR3 sequence (DNA): TGTGCCAGCAGTTTAGGTCAGGGATCCTACAATGAGCAGTTCTTC. Its protein product is CASSLGQGSYNEQFF.

The rearrangement joins TRBV9 to TRBJ1-3, with 9 bases matching TRBD1. CDR1 is SGDLS and CDR2 is YYNGEE in the germline V gene. V trimming: 1 base; J trimming: 3 bases; junction bases outside the gene matches: 8. This CDR3 contains 17 residues. Here the CDR3 reads CASSVQGQGLGGNTIYF. In nucleotides, the CDR3 is TGTGCCAGCAGCGTACAAGGACAGGGGCTGGGTGGAAACACCATATATTTT. The full variable domain, completed using reference TRBV9 and TRBJ1-3, is DSGVTQTPKHLITATGQRVTLRCSPRSGDLSVYWYQQSLDQGLQFLIQYYNGEERAKGNILERFSAQQFPDLHSELNLSSLELGDSALYFCASSVQGQGLGGNTIYFGEGSWLTVV.

This rearrangement joins TRBV12-5 to TRBJ2-1; 7 bases are a match to TRBD1. Germline values: CDR1 LGHNT, CDR2 FRNRAP. The CDR3 contains 15 residues. V shed 1 base, J shed 5 bases, and the junction held 5 bases outside the gene matches. The CDR3 protein is CASGLALDRDNEQFF. The CDR3 DNA reads as TGTGCTAGTGGTTTGGCGCTTGACAGGGACAATGAGCAGTTCTTC.

V is TRBV6-6 and J is TRBJ2-1, with D uncertain. This CDR3 region has 11 residues. V was cut by 0 bases and J by 8 bases, with 2 bases left in between. CDR1 and CDR2 from the germline V gene are MNHNY and SVGAGI (reference sequence). The CDR3 spells CASSYSDEQFF. CDR3 bases: TGTGCCAGCAGTTACTCCGATGAGCAGTTCTTC.

The CDR3 reads CASSFRVNNEQFF. CDR3 bases: TGTGCCAGCAGTTTCAGGGTGAACAATGAGCAGTTCTTC. This chain joins TRBV27 and TRBJ2-1; maybe TRBD1 (5 bases). This CDR3 is 13 amino acids long. Germline lookup yields CDR1 MNHEY and CDR2 SMNVEV (reference sequence). V gave up 3 bases and J gave up 5 bases, with 8 bases separating them.

The chain couples TRBV27 to TRBJ2-5; TRBD1 matches 9 bases. Germline CDR1 is MNHEY and CDR2 is SMNVEV (reference sequence). The CDR3 totals 16 residues. The V and J ends lost 4 bases and 5 bases, in that order; junction bases with no gene match: 11. The CDR3 region is CASSSATGGEGETQYF. The CDR3 region has the DNA TGTGCCAGCAGTTCGGCTACAGGGGGCGAAGGTGAGACCCAGTACTTC.